This entry concerns a single T cell receptor beta chain. Its antigen is unidentified. These data come from a study of vaccination effects on CD4 cells after COVID-19. Findings of the study overall: Substantial clonal contraction characterized both infection- and vaccine-induced clones late after vaccination.

Trimming shortened V by 2 bases and J by 9 bases, and 17 bases separated the two germline ends. The CDR3 spans 14 residues. The germline gives CDR1 SGHVS, CDR2 FQNEAQ. Produced via immunoSEQ multiplex PCR; TCRdb's table is partial and in-frame only. The top ten clones hold 0.75% to 1% of a sample with some 61,000 clones, approximately 76% of them seen once. ViraFEST used viral peptide pools to expand antigen-specific CD4+ T cells before sequencing. Investigators separated out CD4+ T cells once more than nine days of culture had passed. Each participant was administered two doses of either the BNT162b2 or the mRNA-1273 vaccine.

Source: CD4+ T cells from PBMCs cultured with HCoV-OC43 spike peptides, taken after COVID-19 vaccination. The sample's subset: HCoV-OC43 spike overlapping peptide pool stimulation. This rearrangement joins TRBV7-8 to TRBJ2-7; tentatively, D is TRBD1 or TRBD2 (5 bases each). The sequence came from a human donor who received a COVID-19 vaccine. The DNA of the CDR3 is TGTGCCAGCAGCTTAAGCTTCGGGGCGCTTGGGCAGTACGTC. Encoded protein: CASSLSFGALGQYV.